This TCR beta chain was captured in a study of Ad26.COV2.S vaccination and SARS-CoV-2 variants (dated by TCRdb to about 2021). Concerning the study at large: Vaccine-arm donors were drawn from COV1001, a multicentre, randomized, double-blind, placebo-controlled phase I-IIa trial of Ad26.COV2.S in healthy adults. Ad26.COV2.S was administered intramuscularly at a dose of 5x10^10 or 1x10^11 viral particles, either as one shot or as two shots given 56 days apart. The specificity and breadth of SARS-CoV-2-reactive T cell receptors after Ad26.COV2.S vaccination were assessed by TCRbeta repertoire sequencing. A total of 32 samples were included in the TCR-sequenced set, comprising around 19 Ad26.COV2.S vaccine recipients, 5 placebo recipients and 8 SARS-CoV-2 convalescent individuals. Participants in the trial were split at random into five groups of five each, receiving low-dose or high-dose Ad26.COV2.S once or twice, or else placebo on both occasions. Throughout the experiments and outcome assessment, investigators stayed blinded to trial group allocation. General study outcomes and caveats: Vaccine and placebo recipients had similar non-spike TCR breadth, a finding consistent with the vaccine containing only spike. After vaccination, substantial breadth of spike-specific CD8+ and CD4+ T cell responses was reported. According to the authors, total T cell responses may have been underestimated by the TCR breadth and depth analyses. Comparing responses between vaccine doses or regimens was not something the study was powered to do. Higher spike-specific TCR breadth was observed in Ad26.COV2.S recipients than in placebo recipients (P = 0.0014).

Measured from the cysteine to the phenylalanine, the CDR3 is 15 residues long. The sequence is cut down to CDR3 DNA, 45 bases in frame from base 1. The germline V gene encodes CDR1 KGHSH and CDR2 LQKENI. V is shortened by 1 base, J by 4 bases, and the region joining them spans 12 bases. This clone appeared once. The antigen it recognizes is unknown. Within one base of it there is no much larger clone, and no base qualities were kept. Read against the paper, the sample's treatment or condition label means: roughly 19 received Ad26.COV2.S at low or high dose, single or two shots; 5 received placebo; per-sample allocation not given. Repertoires of vaccine and placebo recipients were sequenced from samples collected on day 63 after the first injection. In Cohort 1b, about two dozen adults aged 18-55 years were enrolled at a single site in Boston, USA, between 29 July and 7 August 2020. Ad26.COV2.S consisted of a replication-incompetent adenovirus type 26 vector by which a prefusion-stabilized SARS-CoV-2 spike protein from the original Wuhan strain was expressed.

TCRbeta CDR3 regions were sequenced with the immunoSEQ Assay. After extraction, genomic DNA underwent amplification by bias-controlled multiplex PCR, followed by high-throughput sequencing. In the source study's methods: To quantify the absolute abundance of every unique TCRbeta CDR3 region, sequences were collapsed and filtered. Usable DNA was measured by amplifying reference genes present in all nucleated cells, and TCRbeta template counts were normalized to that usable DNA to estimate T cell fraction. Repertoire TCRs were annotated as SARS-CoV-2-specific when V gene, CDR3 amino acid sequence and J gene were exactly matched to a known reactive TCR set. The reference SARS-CoV-2 TCR set was obtained from MIRA and was filtered for enrichment in COVID-19-positive ImmuneCODE repertoires, whereby public or cross-reactive TCRs were removed. Using the MIRA antigens, annotated TCRs were further analysed by specific ORF or by position within an ORF. Depth was the summed frequency of annotated unique rearrangements, while breadth was defined as annotated unique rearrangements over total unique productive rearrangements. Two-sided Wilcoxon rank-sum tests were used to compare TCR breadth between groups. As stored in TCRdb, this immuneACCESS dataset retains in-frame rearrangements with V and J assigned. A fraction of the clones does not appear; measured against another copy, unresolved V genes explain less than half of the discrepancy, and the remainder lacks a known reason. V and J calls and clone size are given by that table; D and trimming were obtained from the DNA. The sample contains around 450,000 clones, roughly 87% of them found a single time. The top ten constitute over 2% of the sample.

The chain is encoded by TRBV18 joined to TRBJ2-3, with TRBD1 as a weak D call on 6 bases. The TCR comes from a person between 18 and 65 years old who received the Ad26.COV2.S COVID-19 vaccine or a placebo. Here the sequenced sample was peripheral blood, taken in a trial of Ad26.COV2.S vaccine versus placebo. The nucleotides are TGTGCCAGCTCACCACTCCCACAGGGAGCAGATACGCAGTATTTT. Protein translation: CASSPLPQGADTQYF.